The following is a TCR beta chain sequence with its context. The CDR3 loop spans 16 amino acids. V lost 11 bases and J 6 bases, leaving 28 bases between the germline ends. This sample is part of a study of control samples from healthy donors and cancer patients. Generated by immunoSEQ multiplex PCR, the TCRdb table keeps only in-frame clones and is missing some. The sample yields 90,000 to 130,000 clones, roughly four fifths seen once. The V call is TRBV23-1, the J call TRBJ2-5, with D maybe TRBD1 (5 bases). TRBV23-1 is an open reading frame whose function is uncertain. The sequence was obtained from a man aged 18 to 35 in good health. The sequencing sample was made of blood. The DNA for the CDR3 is TGCGCCCCTTGGCCACAGGTAACAAACCTTTTGAAGACCCAGTACTTC. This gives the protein CAPWPQVTNLLKTQYF.